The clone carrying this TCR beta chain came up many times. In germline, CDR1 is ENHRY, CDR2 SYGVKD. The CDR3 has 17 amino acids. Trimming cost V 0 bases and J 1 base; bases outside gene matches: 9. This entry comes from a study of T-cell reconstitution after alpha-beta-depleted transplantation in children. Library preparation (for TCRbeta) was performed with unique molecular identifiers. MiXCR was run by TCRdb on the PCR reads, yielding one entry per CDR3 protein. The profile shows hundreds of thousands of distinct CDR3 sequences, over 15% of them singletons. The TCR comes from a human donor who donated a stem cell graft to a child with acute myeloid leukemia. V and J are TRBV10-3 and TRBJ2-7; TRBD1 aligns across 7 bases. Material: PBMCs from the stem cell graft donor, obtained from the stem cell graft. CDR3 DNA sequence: TGTGCCATCAGTGAGTCGGACGACAGGGATGGGTCCTACGAGCAGTACTTC. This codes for CAISESDDRDGSYEQYF.